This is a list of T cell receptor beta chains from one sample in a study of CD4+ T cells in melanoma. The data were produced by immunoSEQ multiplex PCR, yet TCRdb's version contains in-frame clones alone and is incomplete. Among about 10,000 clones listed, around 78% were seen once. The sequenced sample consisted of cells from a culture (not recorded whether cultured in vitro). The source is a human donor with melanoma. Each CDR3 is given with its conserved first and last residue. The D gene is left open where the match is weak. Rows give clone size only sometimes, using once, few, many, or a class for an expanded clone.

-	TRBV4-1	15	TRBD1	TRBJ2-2	TGCGCCAGCAGCCAAGCAGGGGGGAACACCGGGGAGCTGTTTTTT	CASSQAGGNTGELFF
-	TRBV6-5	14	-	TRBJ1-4	TGTGCCAGCAGTTACTCGATTTCGGCACGGAAACTGTTTTTT	CASSYSISARKLFF
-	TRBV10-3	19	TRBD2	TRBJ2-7	TGTGCCACCAGCCCATGGGGGGCGAGCGGGGGGGCGGCCACCTACGAGCAGTACTTC	CATSPWGASGGAATYEQYF
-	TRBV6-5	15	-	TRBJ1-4	TGTGCCAGCAGTCCTTCACAGGGTGTCTATGAAAAACTGTTTTTT	CASSPSQGVYEKLFF
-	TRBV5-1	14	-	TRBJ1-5	TGCGCCAGCAGCCAAACGTTGAATTCTCAGCCCCAGCATTTT	CASSQTLNSQPQHF
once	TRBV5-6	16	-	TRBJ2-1	TGTGCCAGCAGCTCGGCAACGAGCGGGTGGACCACAGGGCAGTTCTTC	CASSSATSGWTTGQFF
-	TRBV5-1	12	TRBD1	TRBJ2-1	TGCGCCAGCACCCGACAGGGCAATGAGCAGTTCTTC	CASTRQGNEQFF
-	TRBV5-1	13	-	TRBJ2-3	TGCGCCAGCAGCCCCAGGTCTGGCGACACGCAGTATTTT	CASSPRSGDTQYF
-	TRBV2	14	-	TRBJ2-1	TGTGCCGCTAGGCGGGTGAGCTCCTACAATGAGCAGTTCTTC	CAARRVSSYNEQFF
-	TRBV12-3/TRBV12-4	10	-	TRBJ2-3	TGTGCCAGCAGTTTAGCGCGAAAGTATTTT	CASSLARKYF
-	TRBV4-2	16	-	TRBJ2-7	TGTGCCAGCAGCCAAGTCGGGGCCCAAGGGGGCTACGAGCAGTACTTC	CASSQVGAQGGYEQYF
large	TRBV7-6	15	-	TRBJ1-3	TGTGCCAGCAGCTGGGGGGGGCAATCAGGAAACACCATATATTTT	CASSWGGQSGNTIYF
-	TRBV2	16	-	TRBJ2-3	TGTGCCAGCAGGGGAGGGGGTGGTGGGCACACAGATACGCAGTATTTT	CASRGGGGGHTDTQYF
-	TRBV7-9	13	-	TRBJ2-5	TGTGCCAGCAGCTTAGGCCGGGGGGAGACCCAGTACTTC	CASSLGRGETQYF
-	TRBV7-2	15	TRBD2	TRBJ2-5	TGTGCCAGCAGCTTTAGCGGGGGGGCGGTAGAGACCCAGTACTTC	CASSFSGGAVETQYF
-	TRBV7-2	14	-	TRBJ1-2	TGTGCCAGCAGCCCGACAGGATGGGGCTATGGCTACACCTTC	CASSPTGWGYGYTF
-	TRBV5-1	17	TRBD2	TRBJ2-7	TGCGCCAGCAGCCACGGTGAAACCGGACTAGCGGGCTTCGAGCAGTACTTC	CASSHGETGLAGFEQYF
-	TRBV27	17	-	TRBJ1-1	TGTGCCAGCAGTTTCAGTCTGGCCGCCACTACCCGGCCTGAAGCTTTCTTT	CASSFSLAATTRPEAFF
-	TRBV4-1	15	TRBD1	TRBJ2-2	TGCGCCAGCAGGCCGGGACAGGGTGGCACCGGGGAGCTGTTTTTT	CASRPGQGGTGELFF
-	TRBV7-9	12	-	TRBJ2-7	TGTGCCAGCAGCCCCGACGGATTCACCTTACTCTTC	CASSPDGFTLLF
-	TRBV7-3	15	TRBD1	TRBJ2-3	TGTGCCAGCAGCTTGACAGGGTTCTTTGCAGATACGCAGTATTTT	CASSLTGFFADTQYF
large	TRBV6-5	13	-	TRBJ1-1	TGTGCCAGCAGTTACTCGGAAGTCACTGAAGCTTTCTTT	CASSYSEVTEAFF
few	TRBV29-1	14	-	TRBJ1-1	TGCAGCGTTGAAAGGGCAGGGGTGAACACTGAAGCTTTCTTT	CSVERAGVNTEAFF
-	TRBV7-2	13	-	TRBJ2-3	TGTGCCAGCAGCTTAGATCCAGCAGGTACGCAGTATTTT	CASSLDPAGTQYF
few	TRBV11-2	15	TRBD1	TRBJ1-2	TGTGCCAGCAGTAGAGGACAGGGGGTTGGTAGTGGCTACACCTTC	CASSRGQGVGSGYTF
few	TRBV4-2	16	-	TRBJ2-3	TGTGCCAGCAGCCAACTCACGGGTACTAGCACAGATACGCAGTATTTT	CASSQLTGTSTDTQYF
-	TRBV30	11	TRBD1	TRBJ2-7	TGTGCCTTCGACAGGGGCTACGAGCAGTACTTC	CAFDRGYEQYF
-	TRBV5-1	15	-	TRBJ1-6	TGCGCCAGCAGCTTGGGAGACTTACCCGGGCTTCCCCTCCACTTT	CASSLGDLPGLPLHF
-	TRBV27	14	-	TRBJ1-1	TGTGCCAGCAGTTTAAGTTATTCAGGGACCAAAGCTTTCTTT	CASSLSYSGTKAFF
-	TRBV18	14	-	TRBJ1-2	TGTGCCAGCTCGTCAGAGAGTGGCGCCTATGGCTACACCTTC	CASSSESGAYGYTF
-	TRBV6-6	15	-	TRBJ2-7	TGTGCCAGCAGTTACTCGAGAGGAGAGTCCTACGAGCAGTACTTC	CASSYSRGESYEQYF
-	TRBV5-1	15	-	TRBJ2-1	TGCGCCAGCGGTTACACGGGACTGAAAAACAATGAGCAGTTCTTC	CASGYTGLKNNEQFF
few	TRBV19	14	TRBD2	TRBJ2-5	TGTGCCAGTAGTCGGGTAGCGGGACAAGAGACCCAGTACTTC	CASSRVAGQETQYF
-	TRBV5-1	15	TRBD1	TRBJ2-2	TGCGCCAGCAGATACTCCGGGACAGACACCGGGGAGCTGTTTTTT	CASRYSGTDTGELFF
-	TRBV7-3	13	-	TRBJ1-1	TGTGCCAGCAGCTTAAACAGGGCTACTGAAGCTTTCTTT	CASSLNRATEAFF
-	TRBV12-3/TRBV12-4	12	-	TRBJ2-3	TGTGCCAGCAGTTTGGGCGGGGATACGCAGTATTTT	CASSLGGDTQYF
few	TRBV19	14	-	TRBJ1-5	TGTGCCAGTAGTAGACAGCCCGAAAATCAGCCCCAGCATTTT	CASSRQPENQPQHF
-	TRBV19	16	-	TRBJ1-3	TGTGCCAGTAGTATTAGGCTTCGGAGCTCTGGAAACACCATATATTTT	CASSIRLRSSGNTIYF
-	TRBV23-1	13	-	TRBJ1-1	TGCGCCAGCAGTCTTAATAGAGATCTTGAAGCTTTCTTT	CASSLNRDLEAFF
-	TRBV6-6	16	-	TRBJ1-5	TGTGCCAGCAGTTACCGTCGGCGCAATAGCAATCAGCCCCAGCATTTT	CASSYRRRNSNQPQHF
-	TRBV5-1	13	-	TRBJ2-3	TGCGCCAGCAGCTTGGATAGTCCAGATACGCAGTATTTT	CASSLDSPDTQYF
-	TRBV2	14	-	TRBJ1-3	TGTGCCAGCAGTGAAGGTCTACCTGGAAACACCATATATTTT	CASSEGLPGNTIYF
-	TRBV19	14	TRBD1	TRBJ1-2	TGTGCCAGTACCCGACGAGGGGGCAGCTATGGCTACACCTTC	CASTRRGGSYGYTF
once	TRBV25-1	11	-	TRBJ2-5	TGTGCCAGCAGTGACCGGGGCCTGGAGTACTTC	CASSDRGLEYF
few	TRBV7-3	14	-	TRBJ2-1	TGTGCCAGCAGCTCGTCCGGGCCGCGCGGTGAGCAGTTCTTC	CASSSSGPRGEQFF
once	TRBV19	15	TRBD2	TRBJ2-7	TGTGCCAGTAGATCGGCTAGCGGGGGGACCTACGAGCAGTACTTC	CASRSASGGTYEQYF